This TCR beta chain was observed in a study of blood T cell repertoires in COVID-19. Study-level information: The origin of the acute and convalescent COVID-19 samples was the United States, Italy and Spain. Sources were T cells, B-cell-depleted T cells, or PBMCs; the material itself was cDNA or gDNA.

J gave up 6 bases and V 5 bases, and 6 bases lay outside the gene matches. The germline CDR1 and CDR2 sequences are MNHEY and SMNVEV (reference sequence). The CDR3 is made up of 13 amino acids. Original processing notes: Amplified reference gene primers provided the basis for estimating nucleated cell counts. The data were produced by immunoSEQ multiplex PCR, yet TCRdb's version contains in-frame clones alone and is incomplete. V, J and clone size are those of that table, while D and trimming were read from the DNA. The sample has roughly 270,000 clones; 88% are singletons. This sequence joins TRBV27 and TRBJ1-1; 7 bases are shared with TRBD1. The TCR comes from a young man with active or convalescent COVID-19. The sequencing input was peripheral blood. CDR3 loop: CASSPRRGPEAFF. DNA for the CDR3: TGTGCCAGCAGTCCGCGGAGGGGGCCTGAAGCTTTCTTT.